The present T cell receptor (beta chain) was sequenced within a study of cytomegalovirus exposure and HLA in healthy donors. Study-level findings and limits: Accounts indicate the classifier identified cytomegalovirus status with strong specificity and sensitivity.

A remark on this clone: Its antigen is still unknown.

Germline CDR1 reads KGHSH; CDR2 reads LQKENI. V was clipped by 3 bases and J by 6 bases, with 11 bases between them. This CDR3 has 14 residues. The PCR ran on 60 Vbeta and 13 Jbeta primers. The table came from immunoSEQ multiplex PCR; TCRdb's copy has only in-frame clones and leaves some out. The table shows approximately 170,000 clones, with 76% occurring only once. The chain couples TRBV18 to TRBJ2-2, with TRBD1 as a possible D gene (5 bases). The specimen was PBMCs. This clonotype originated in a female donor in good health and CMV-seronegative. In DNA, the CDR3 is TGTGCCAGCTCACCCCAGGGCAACGCCGGGGAGCTGTTTTTT. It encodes CASSPQGNAGELFF. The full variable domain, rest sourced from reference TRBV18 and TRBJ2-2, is NAGVMQNPRHLVRRRGQEARLRCSPMKGHSHVYWYRQLPEEGLKFMVYLQKENIIDESGMPKERFSAEFPKEGPSILRIQQVVRGDSAAYFCASSPQGNAGELFFGEGSRLTVL.